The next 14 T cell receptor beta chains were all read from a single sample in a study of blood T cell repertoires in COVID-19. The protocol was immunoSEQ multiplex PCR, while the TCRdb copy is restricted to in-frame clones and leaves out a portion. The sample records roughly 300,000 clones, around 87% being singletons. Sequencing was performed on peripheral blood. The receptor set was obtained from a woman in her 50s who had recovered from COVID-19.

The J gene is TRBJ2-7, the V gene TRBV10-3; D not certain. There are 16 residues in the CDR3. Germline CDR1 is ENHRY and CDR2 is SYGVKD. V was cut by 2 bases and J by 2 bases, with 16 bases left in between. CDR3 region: CAISEPQSRGTYEQYF. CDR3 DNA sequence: TGTGCCATCAGTGAGCCCCAATCCCGCGGAACCTACGAGCAGTACTTC.

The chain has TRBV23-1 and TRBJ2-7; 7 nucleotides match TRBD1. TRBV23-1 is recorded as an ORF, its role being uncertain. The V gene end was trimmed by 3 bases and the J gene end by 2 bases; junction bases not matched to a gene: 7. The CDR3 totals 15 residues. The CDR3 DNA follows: TGCGCCAGCAGTCATCCGACAGGGCCCCCCTACGAGCAGTACTTC. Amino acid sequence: CASSHPTGPPYEQYF.

The CDR3 spells CASSQDFAGGVYEQYF. The CDR3, as DNA: TGCGCCAGCAGCCAAGACTTCGCGGGGGGAGTCTACGAGCAGTACTTC. J is TRBJ2-7 and V is TRBV4-3; the match to TRBD2 covers 8 bases. This CDR3 has 16 residues. After removal of 0 bases from V and 3 bases from J, the junction contained 7 bases not matched to a gene. Germline V gene sequence: CDR1 LGHNA, CDR2 YSLEER.

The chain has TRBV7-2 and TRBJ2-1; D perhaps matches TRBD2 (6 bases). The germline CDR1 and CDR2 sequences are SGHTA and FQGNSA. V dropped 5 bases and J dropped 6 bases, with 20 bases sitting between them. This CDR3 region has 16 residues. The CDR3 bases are TGTGCCAGCAGCCTTAAGTGGGACTCCACCTCCAATGAGCAGTTCTTC. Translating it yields CASSLKWDSTSNEQFF.

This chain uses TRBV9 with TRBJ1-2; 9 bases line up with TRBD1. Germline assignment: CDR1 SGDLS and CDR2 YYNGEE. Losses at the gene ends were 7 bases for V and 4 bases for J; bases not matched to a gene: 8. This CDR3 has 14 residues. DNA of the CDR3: TGTGCCAGCGGGGACAGGGAAAAAGGCTATGGCTACACCTTC. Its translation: CASGDREKGYGYTF.

The DNA of the CDR3 is TGTGCCAGCAGCCCGCGGACTAGCGGGACCTACTACGAGCAGTACTTC. It translates to CASSPRTSGTYYEQYF. The chain uses TRBV7-2 and TRBJ2-7, with 12 bases identical to TRBD2. CDR1 is SGHTA and CDR2 is FQGNSA in the germline V gene. This CDR3 comprises 16 residues. With V trimmed by 5 bases and J by 3 bases, 8 bases remained unmatched.

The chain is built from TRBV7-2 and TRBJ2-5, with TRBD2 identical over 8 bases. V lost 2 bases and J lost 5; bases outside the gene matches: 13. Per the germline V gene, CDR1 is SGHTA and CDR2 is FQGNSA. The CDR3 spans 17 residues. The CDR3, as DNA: TGTGCCAGCAGCTTAAGTTTGGAGCGGGAGTCGGGGGAGACCCAGTACTTC. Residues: CASSLSLERESGETQYF.

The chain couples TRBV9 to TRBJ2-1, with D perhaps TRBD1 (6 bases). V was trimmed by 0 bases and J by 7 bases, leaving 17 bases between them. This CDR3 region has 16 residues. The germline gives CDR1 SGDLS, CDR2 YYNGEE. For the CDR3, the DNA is TGTGCCAGCAGCGTAGATTTAGGGCAGGGGCTGAATGAGCAGTTCTTC. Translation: CASSVDLGQGLNEQFF.

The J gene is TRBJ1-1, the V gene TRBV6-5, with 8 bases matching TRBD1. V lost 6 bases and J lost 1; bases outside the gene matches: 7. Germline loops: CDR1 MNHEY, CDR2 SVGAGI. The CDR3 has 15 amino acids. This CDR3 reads CASRRHGQGNTEAFF. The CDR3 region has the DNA TGTGCCAGCAGGCGGCACGGACAGGGGAACACTGAAGCTTTCTTT.

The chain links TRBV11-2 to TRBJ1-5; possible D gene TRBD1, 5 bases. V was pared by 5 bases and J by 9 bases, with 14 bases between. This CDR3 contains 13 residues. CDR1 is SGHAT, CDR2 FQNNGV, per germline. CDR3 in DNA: TGTGCCAGCAGCCTTCAGACCGACAGGCCCCAGCATTTT. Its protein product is CASSLQTDRPQHF.

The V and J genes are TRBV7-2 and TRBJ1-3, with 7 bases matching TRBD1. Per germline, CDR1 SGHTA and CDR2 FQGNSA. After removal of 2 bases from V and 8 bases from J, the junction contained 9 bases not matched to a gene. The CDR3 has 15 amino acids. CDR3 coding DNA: TGTGCCAGCAGCTTATCGGGTCTAACAGGGGACACCATATATTTT. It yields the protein CASSLSGLTGDTIYF.

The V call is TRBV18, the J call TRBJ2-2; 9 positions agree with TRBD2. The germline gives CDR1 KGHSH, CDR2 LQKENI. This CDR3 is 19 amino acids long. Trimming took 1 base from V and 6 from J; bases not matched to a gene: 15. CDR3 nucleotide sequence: TGTGCCAGCTCACCACGGAATAGCGGGAGTGTGGGATCGGCCGGGGAGCTGTTTTTT. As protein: CASSPRNSGSVGSAGELFF.

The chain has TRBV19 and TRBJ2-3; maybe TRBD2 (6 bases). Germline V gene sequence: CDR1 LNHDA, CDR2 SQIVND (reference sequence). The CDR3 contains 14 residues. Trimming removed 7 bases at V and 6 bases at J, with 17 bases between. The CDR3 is CASTHRDSRDTQYF. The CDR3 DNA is TGTGCCAGTACCCACCGGGACTCCCGCGATACGCAGTATTTT.

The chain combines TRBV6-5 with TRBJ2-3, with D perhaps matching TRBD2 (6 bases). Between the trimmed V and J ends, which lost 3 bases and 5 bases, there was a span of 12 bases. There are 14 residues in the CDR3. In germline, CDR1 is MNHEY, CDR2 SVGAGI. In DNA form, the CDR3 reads TGTGCCAGCAGTTATCCGGGGGTTGGAGATACGCAGTATTTT. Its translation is CASSYPGVGDTQYF.